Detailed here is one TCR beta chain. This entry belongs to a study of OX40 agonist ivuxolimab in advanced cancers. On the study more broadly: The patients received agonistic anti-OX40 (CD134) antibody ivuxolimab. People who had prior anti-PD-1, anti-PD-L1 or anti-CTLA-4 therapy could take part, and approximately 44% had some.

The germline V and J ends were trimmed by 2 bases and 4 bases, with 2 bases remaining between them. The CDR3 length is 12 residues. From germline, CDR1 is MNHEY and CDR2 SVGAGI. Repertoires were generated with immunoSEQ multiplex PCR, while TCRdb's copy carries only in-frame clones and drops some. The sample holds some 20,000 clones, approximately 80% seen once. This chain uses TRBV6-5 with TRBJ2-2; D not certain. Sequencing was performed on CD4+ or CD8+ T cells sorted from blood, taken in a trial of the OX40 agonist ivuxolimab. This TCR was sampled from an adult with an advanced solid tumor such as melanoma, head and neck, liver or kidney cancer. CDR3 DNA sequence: TGTGCCAGCAGTTACGCCACCGGGGAGCTGTTTTTT. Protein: CASSYATGELFF.